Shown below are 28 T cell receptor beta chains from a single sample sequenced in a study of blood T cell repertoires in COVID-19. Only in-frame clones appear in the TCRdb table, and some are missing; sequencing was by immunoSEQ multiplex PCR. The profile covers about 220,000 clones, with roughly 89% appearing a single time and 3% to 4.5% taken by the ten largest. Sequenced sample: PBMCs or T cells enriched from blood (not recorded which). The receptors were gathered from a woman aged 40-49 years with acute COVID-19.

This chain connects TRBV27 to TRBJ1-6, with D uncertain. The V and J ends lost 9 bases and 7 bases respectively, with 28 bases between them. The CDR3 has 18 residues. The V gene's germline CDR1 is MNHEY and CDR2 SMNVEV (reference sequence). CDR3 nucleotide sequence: TGTGCCAGTTCGAAGGTACTAACTTCGGCCGTGCTAAATTCACCCCTCCACTTT. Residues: CASSKVLTSAVLNSPLHF.

CDR3 sequence reads: CASSLDSLNQPQHF. The DNA for the CDR3 is TGCGCCAGCAGCCTAGACAGTCTCAATCAGCCCCAGCATTTT. This rearrangement joins TRBV4-1 to TRBJ1-5; D perhaps matches TRBD1 (5 bases). CDR1 and CDR2 from the germline V gene are MGHRA and YSYEKL. Trimming pared 4 bases from V and 3 bases from J, leaving 10 bases between. The CDR3 runs 14 residues.

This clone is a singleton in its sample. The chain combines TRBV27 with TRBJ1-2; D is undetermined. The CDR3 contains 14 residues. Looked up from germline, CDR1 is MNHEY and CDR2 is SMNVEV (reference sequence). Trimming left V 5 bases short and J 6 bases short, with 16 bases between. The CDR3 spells CASSPSLAQNGYTF. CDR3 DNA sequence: TGTGCCAGCAGTCCATCCCTGGCCCAGAATGGCTACACCTTC.

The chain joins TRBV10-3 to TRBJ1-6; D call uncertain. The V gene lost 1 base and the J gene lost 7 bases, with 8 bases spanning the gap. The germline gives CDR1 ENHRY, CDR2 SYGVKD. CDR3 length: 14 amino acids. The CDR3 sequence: CAISEYAGNSPLHF. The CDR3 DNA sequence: TGTGCCATCAGTGAGTACGCGGGGAATTCACCCCTCCACTTT.

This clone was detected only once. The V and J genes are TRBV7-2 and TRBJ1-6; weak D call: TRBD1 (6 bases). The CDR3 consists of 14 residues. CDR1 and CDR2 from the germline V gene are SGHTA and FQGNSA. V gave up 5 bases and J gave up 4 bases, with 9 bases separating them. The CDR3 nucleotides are TGTGCCAGCAGCCCAGGACAGTATAATTCACCCCTCCACTTT. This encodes CASSPGQYNSPLHF.

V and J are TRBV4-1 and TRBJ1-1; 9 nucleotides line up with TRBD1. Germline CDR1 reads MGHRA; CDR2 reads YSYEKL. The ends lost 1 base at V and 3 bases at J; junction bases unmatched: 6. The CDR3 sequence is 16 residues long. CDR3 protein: CASSQGTGVVYTEAFF. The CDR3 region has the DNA TGCGCCAGCAGCCAAGGGACAGGGGTAGTGTACACTGAAGCTTTCTTT.

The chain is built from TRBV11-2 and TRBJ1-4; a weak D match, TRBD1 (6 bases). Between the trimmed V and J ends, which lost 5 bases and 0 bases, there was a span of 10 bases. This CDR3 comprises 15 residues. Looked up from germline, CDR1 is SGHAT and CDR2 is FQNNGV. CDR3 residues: CASSRTAPTNEKLFF. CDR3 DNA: TGTGCCAGCAGCCGGACAGCTCCAACTAATGAAAAACTGTTTTTT. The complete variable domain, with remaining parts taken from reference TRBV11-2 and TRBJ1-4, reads EAGVAQSPRYKIIEKRQSVAFWCNPISGHATLYWYQQILGQGPKLLIQFQNNGVVDDSQLPKDRFSAERLKGVDSTLKIQPAKLEDSAVYLCASSRTAPTNEKLFFGSGTQLSVL.

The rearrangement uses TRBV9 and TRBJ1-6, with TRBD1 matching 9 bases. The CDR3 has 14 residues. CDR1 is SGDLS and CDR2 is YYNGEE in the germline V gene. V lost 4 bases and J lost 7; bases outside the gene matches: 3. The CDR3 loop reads CASSLGTGNSPLHF. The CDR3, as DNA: TGTGCCAGCAGCCTAGGGACAGGGAATTCACCCCTCCACTTT.

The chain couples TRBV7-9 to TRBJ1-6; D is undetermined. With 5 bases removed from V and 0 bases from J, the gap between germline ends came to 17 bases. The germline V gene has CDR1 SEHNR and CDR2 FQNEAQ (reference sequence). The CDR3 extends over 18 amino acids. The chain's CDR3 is CASSPPQTGSSYNSPLHF. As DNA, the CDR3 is TGTGCCAGCAGCCCGCCCCAAACGGGAAGCTCCTATAATTCACCCCTCCACTTT.

The CDR3 reads CATSPTTENEKLFF. In DNA, the CDR3 is TGTGCCACCTCCCCGACGACAGAGAATGAAAAACTGTTTTTT. The chain joins TRBV2 to TRBJ1-4, with a weak D call TRBD1 (5 bases). The V and J ends lost 10 bases and 5 bases respectively, with 17 bases between them. The germline V gene encodes CDR1 SNHLY and CDR2 FYNNEI. The CDR3 consists of 14 residues.

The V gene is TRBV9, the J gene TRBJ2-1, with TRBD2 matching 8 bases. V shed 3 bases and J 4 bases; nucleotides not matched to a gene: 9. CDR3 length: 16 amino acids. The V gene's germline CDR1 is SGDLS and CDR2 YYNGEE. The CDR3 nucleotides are TGTGCCAGCAGCGCGGGAGGGACTGGATTTTACAATGAGCAGTTCTTC. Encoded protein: CASSAGGTGFYNEQFF.

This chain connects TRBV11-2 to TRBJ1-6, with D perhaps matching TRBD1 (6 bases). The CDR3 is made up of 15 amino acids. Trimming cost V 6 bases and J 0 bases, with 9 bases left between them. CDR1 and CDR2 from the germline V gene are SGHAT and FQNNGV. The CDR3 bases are TGTGCCAGCAGAGAAGGGGGCTCCTATAATTCACCCCTCCACTTT. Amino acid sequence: CASREGGSYNSPLHF.

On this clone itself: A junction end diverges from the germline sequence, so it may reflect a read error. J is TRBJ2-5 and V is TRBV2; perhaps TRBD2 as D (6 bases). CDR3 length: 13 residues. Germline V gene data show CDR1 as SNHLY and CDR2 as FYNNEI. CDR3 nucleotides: TGTGCCACCTTGGGAGGTTTCCAAGCGACCCAGTACTTC. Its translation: CATLGGFQATQYF.

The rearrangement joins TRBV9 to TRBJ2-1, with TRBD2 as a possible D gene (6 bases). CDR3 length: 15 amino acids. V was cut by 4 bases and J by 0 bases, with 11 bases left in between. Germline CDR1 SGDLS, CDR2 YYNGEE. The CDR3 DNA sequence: TGTGCCAGCAGCTCGGGACTGGGCTCCTACAATGAGCAGTTCTTC. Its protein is CASSSGLGSYNEQFF.

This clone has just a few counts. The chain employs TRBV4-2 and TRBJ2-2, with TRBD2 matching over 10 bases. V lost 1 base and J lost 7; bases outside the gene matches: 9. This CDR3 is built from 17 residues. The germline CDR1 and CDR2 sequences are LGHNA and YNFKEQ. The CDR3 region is CASSQGLAGAEGGELFF. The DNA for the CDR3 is TGTGCCAGCAGCCAAGGGCTAGCGGGGGCCGAGGGCGGGGAGCTGTTTTTT.

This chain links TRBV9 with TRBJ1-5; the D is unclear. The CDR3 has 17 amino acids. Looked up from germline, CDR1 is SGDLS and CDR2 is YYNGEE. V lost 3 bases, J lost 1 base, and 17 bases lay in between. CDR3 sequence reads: CASSAATHSISNQPQHF. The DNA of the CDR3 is TGTGCCAGCAGCGCAGCGACGCATAGTATAAGCAATCAGCCCCAGCATTTT.

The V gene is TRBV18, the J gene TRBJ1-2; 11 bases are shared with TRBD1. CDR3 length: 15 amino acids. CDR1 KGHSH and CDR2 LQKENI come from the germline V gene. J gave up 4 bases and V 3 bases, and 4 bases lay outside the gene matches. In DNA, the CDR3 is TGTGCCAGCTCACCCTGGGACAGGGGGTTCTATGGCTACACCTTC. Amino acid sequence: CASSPWDRGFYGYTF.

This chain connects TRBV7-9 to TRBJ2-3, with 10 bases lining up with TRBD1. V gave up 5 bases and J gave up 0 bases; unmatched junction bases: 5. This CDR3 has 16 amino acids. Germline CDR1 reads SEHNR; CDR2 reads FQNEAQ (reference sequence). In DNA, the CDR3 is TGTGCCAGCAGCGACCGGACAGGGGGGAGCACAGATACGCAGTATTTT. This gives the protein CASSDRTGGSTDTQYF.

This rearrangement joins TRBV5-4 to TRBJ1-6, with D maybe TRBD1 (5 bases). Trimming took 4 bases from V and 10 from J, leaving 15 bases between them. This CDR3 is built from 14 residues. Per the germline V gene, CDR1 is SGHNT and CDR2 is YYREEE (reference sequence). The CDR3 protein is CASSPGEGRSPLHF. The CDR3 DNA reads TGTGCCAGCAGCCCCGGGGAGGGGCGATCACCCCTCCACTTT.

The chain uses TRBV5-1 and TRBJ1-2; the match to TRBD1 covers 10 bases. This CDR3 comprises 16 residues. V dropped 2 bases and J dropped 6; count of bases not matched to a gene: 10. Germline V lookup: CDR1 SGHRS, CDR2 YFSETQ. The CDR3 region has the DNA TGCGCCAGCAGCTTAGGGGACAGGGGCCGCTGGGATGGCTACACCTTC. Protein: CASSLGDRGRWDGYTF.

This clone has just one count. The CDR3 bases are TGTGCCAGCAGCCAAGGGCAGGGCAGGGGTTACGAGCAGTACTTC. Protein sequence: CASSQGQGRGYEQYF. This chain connects TRBV14 to TRBJ2-7, with D possibly being TRBD1 (6 bases). The CDR3 has 15 amino acids. The germline V and J ends were trimmed by 1 base and 4 bases, with 14 bases remaining between them. Looked up from germline, CDR1 is SGHDN and CDR2 is FVKESK. The whole variable domain, remainder taken from reference TRBV14 and TRBJ2-7, is EAGVTQFPSHSVIEKGQTVTLRCDPISGHDNLYWYRRVMGKEIKFLLHFVKESKQDESGMPNNRFLAERTGGTYSTLKVQPAELEDSGVYFCASSQGQGRGYEQYFGPGTRLTVT.

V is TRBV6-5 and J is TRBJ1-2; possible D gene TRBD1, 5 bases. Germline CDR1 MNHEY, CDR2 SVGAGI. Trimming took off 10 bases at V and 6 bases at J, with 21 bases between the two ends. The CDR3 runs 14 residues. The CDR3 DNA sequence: TGTGCCACCCCAAGCCCAGGACATATCGATGGCTACACCTTC. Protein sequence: CATPSPGHIDGYTF.

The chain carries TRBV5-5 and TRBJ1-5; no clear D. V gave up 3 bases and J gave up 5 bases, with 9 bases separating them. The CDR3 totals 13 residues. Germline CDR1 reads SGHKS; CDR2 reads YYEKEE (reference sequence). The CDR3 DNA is TGTGCCAGCAGCTGGAAGGCGGATCAGCCCCAGCATTTT. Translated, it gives CASSWKADQPQHF.

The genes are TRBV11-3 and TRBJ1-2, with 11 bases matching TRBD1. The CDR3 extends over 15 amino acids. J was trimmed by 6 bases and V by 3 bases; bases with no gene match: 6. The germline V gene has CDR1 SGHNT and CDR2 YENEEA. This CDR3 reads CASSLDGQGADGYTF. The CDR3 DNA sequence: TGTGCCAGCAGCTTGGACGGACAGGGGGCGGATGGCTACACCTTC.

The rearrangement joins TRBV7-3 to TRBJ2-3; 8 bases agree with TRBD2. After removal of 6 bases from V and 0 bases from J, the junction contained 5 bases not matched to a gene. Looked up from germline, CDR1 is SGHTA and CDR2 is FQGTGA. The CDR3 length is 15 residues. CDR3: CASSPSGGSTDTQYF. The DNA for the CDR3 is TGTGCCAGCAGTCCCAGCGGGGGAAGCACAGATACGCAGTATTTT.

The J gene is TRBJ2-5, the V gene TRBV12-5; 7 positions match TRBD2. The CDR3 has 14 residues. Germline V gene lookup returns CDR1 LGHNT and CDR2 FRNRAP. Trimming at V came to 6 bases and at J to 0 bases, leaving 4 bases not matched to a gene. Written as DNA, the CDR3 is TGTGCTAGTGGGCCACTAGCGTACCAAGAGACCCAGTACTTC. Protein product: CASGPLAYQETQYF.

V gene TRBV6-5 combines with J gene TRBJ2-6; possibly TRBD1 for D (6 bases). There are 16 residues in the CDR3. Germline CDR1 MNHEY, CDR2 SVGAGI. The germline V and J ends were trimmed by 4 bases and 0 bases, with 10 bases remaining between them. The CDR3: CASSSVGASGANVLTF. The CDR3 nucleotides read TGTGCCAGCAGTTCCGTGGGGGCCTCTGGGGCCAACGTCCTGACTTTC.

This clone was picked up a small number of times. CDR3 sequence (DNA): TGTGCCAGCAGCTTAGATTCAGGGACAGGGAACACCGGGGAGCTGTTTTTT. This translates into CASSLDSGTGNTGELFF. The genes are TRBV11-3 and TRBJ2-2; 8 nucleotides match TRBD1. Germline loops: CDR1 SGHNT, CDR2 YENEEA. The CDR3 is 17 residues long. V trimming: 0 bases; J trimming: 1 base; junction bases outside the gene matches: 4.